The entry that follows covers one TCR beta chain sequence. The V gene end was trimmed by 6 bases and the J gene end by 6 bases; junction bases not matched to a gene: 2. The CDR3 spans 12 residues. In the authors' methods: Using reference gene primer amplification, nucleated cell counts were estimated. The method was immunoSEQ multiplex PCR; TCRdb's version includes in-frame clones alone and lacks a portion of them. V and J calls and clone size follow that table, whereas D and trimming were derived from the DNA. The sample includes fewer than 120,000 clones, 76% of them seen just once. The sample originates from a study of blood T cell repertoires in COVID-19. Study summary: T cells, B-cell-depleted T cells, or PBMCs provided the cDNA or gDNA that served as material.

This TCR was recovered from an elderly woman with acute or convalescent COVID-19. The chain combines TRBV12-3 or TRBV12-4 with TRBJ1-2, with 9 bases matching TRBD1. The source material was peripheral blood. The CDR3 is CASRRTGDGYTF. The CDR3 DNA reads TGTGCCAGCAGGCGGACAGGGGATGGCTACACCTTC.